A single T cell receptor beta chain is shown here with its context. TCRdb's table, derived via immunoSEQ multiplex PCR, lists solely in-frame clones and lacks some. This repertoire shows some 96,000 clones, roughly 80% found once; its top ten account for about 12%. The data were taken from a study of blood T cell repertoires in COVID-19. Study context: Sites across the United States, Italy and Spain contributed samples from acute and convalescent COVID-19.

Per germline, CDR1 MNHEY and CDR2 SMNVEV (reference sequence). This CDR3 spans 15 amino acids. Losses at the gene ends were 4 bases for V and 6 bases for J; bases not matched to a gene: 9. The J gene is TRBJ1-5, the V gene TRBV27; 7 bases are a match to TRBD1. The sequence came from a woman aged 70-85 years with acute or convalescent COVID-19. Sequenced material: peripheral blood. CDR3 residues: CASSSISGGSQPQHF. As DNA, the CDR3 is TGTGCCAGCAGTTCGATATCAGGGGGAAGTCAGCCCCAGCATTTT.